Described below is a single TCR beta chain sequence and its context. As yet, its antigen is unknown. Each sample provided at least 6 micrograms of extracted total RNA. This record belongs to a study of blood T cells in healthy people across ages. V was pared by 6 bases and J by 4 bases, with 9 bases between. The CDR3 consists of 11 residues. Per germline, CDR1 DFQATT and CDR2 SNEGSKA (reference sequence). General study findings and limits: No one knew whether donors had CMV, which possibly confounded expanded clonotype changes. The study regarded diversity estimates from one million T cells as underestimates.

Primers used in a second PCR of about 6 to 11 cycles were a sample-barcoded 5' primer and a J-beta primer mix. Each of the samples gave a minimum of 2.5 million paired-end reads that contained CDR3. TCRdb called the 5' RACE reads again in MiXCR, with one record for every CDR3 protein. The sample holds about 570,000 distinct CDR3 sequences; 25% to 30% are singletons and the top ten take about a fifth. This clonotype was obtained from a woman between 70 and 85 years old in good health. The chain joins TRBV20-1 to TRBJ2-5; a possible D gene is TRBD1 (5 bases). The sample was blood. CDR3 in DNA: TGCAGTGCCGCAGGGTTAGAGACCCAGTACTTC. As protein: CSAAGLETQYF.